This T cell receptor beta chain was recorded in a study of cytomegalovirus exposure and HLA in healthy donors. A multiplex PCR was run with 60 Vbeta primers and 13 Jbeta primers. TCRdb keeps only in-frame clones here, not all; method: immunoSEQ multiplex PCR. Here the sample spans fewer than 200,000 clones, 75% to 90% being singletons. The V end was cut by 1 base, the J end by 0 bases, with 5 bases between. The CDR3 contains 14 residues. Germline CDR1 and CDR2: SGHRS and YFSETQ. This TCR derives from a boy aged 5-17 years in good health and CMV-seronegative. The sample taken for sequencing was PBMCs. The chain couples TRBV5-1 to TRBJ1-3; no clear D gene. The CDR3 sequence: CASSLSDSGNTIYF. CDR3 coding DNA: TGCGCCAGCAGCTTGTCAGACTCTGGAAACACCATATATTTT.